This T cell receptor (beta chain) was sequenced during a study of T cells after yellow fever vaccination. TCRdb fed the 5' RACE reads into MiXCR, producing one record per CDR3 protein. Of approximately 340,000 distinct CDR3 sequences in the sample, approximately 9% were seen once. The CDR3 is made up of 14 amino acids. V lost 3 bases and J 2 bases, leaving 10 bases between the germline ends. The germline CDR1 and CDR2 sequences are KGHSH and LQKENI. This specimen was PBMCs, taken on the day of the first yellow fever vaccination. V gene TRBV18 combines with J gene TRBJ1-2; D is uncertain. This receptor was taken from a man aged 18 to 30 who received the YFV17D yellow fever vaccine. Written as DNA, the CDR3 is TGTGCCAGCTCACCTATTAGAGGGAACTATGGCTACACCTTC. It is translated as CASSPIRGNYGYTF.